The rows below give T cell receptor beta chains drawn from one sample of a study of PD-1 blockade in mismatch repair-deficient tumors. Only in-frame clones appear in the TCRdb table, and some are missing; sequencing was by immunoSEQ multiplex PCR. The sample has about 19,000 clones, more than 65% seen once. Specimen: PBMCs, collected 52 weeks after starting pembrolizumab. These receptors came from an adult with mismatch repair-deficient cancer. Both conserved end residues are part of each CDR3. D genes are given only for firm matches. Clone size is given for some rows only: seen once, a few or many times, or a class if the clone is expanded.

j_gene: TRBJ2-1; v_gene: TRBV5-4; abundance: NA; d_gene: TRBD1; CDR3aa: CASSLDVRDRGLYEQFF; CDR3nt: TGTGCCAGCAGCTTGGACGTTCGGGACAGGGGGCTGTATGAGCAGTTCTTC
j_gene: TRBJ2-1; v_gene: TRBV4-1; abundance: NA; d_gene: TRBD1; CDR3aa: CASSQVGRGPLYDNEQFF; CDR3nt: TGCGCCAGCAGCCAAGTGGGCAGGGGGCCCTTGTACGACAATGAGCAGTTCTTC
j_gene: TRBJ2-1; v_gene: TRBV30; abundance: once; d_gene: NA; CDR3aa: CAHYQVNEQFF; CDR3nt: TGTGCCCATTACCAGGTGAATGAGCAGTTCTTC
j_gene: TRBJ2-7; v_gene: TRBV5-6; abundance: once; d_gene: NA; CDR3aa: CASSLTGTYYEQYF; CDR3nt: TGTGCCAGCAGCTTAACAGGGACATACTACGAGCAGTACTTC
j_gene: TRBJ2-5; v_gene: TRBV25-1; abundance: NA; d_gene: TRBD1; CDR3aa: CASSRGQGVRETQYF; CDR3nt: TGTGCCAGCAGTCGCGGACAGGGGGTTCGGGAGACCCAGTACTTC
j_gene: TRBJ1-3; v_gene: TRBV2; abundance: few; d_gene: NA; CDR3aa: CASSEGYLGNTIYF; CDR3nt: TGTGCCAGCAGTGAAGGGTATCTAGGAAACACCATATATTTT
j_gene: TRBJ2-7; v_gene: TRBV10-3; abundance: NA; d_gene: NA; CDR3aa: CAISGETSSYEQYF; CDR3nt: TGTGCCATCAGCGGGGAGACTAGCTCCTACGAGCAGTACTTC
j_gene: TRBJ1-2; v_gene: TRBV7-9; abundance: NA; d_gene: NA; CDR3aa: CASSPRQSQLNYGYTF; CDR3nt: TGTGCCAGCAGCCCGCGACAGAGCCAACTTAACTATGGCTACACCTTC
j_gene: TRBJ2-7; v_gene: TRBV2; abundance: few; d_gene: TRBD1; CDR3aa: CASSLRTGGWEQYF; CDR3nt: TGTGCCAGCAGTTTACGGACAGGGGGGTGGGAGCAGTACTTC
j_gene: TRBJ2-7; v_gene: TRBV27; abundance: few; d_gene: NA; CDR3aa: CASSLTHGFPEQYF; CDR3nt: TGTGCCAGCAGTTTAACCCACGGGTTCCCGGAGCAGTACTTC
j_gene: TRBJ2-1; v_gene: TRBV27; abundance: NA; d_gene: TRBD1; CDR3aa: CASSLVMAGGYNEQFF; CDR3nt: TGTGCCAGCAGCTTGGTTATGGCAGGGGGCTACAATGAGCAGTTCTTC
j_gene: TRBJ2-1; v_gene: TRBV7-9; abundance: NA; d_gene: TRBD2; CDR3aa: CASSPGPSSGRLYNEQFF; CDR3nt: TGTGCCAGCAGCCCCGGGCCCTCTAGCGGGAGACTCTACAATGAGCAGTTCTTC
j_gene: TRBJ2-2; v_gene: TRBV7-3; abundance: NA; d_gene: TRBD1; CDR3aa: CASSKLTGGAGGELFF; CDR3nt: TGTGCCAGCAGCAAACTAACAGGGGGCGCGGGCGGGGAGCTGTTTTTT
j_gene: TRBJ2-4; v_gene: TRBV28; abundance: NA; d_gene: TRBD2; CDR3aa: CASSLATSGVAKNIQYF; CDR3nt: TGTGCCAGCAGTCTAGCAACTAGCGGGGTAGCCAAAAACATTCAGTACTTC
j_gene: TRBJ2-6; v_gene: TRBV5-4; abundance: NA; d_gene: TRBD1; CDR3aa: CASSRPGTGSPGANVLTF; CDR3nt: TGTGCCAGCAGCCGTCCCGGGACAGGGTCCCCTGGGGCCAACGTCCTGACTTTC
j_gene: TRBJ1-5; v_gene: TRBV6-6; abundance: once; d_gene: TRBD1; CDR3aa: CASKTGYSNQPQHF; CDR3nt: TGTGCCAGCAAGACAGGGTATAGCAATCAGCCCCAGCATTTT